What follows are 2 T cell receptor beta chains derived from one specimen sequenced in a study of blood T cell repertoires in COVID-19. Using immunoSEQ multiplex PCR, the repertoire was profiled, and TCRdb retains in-frame clones only, with some absent. In the table there are tens of thousands of clones, approximately 80% of which are singletons. The source material was peripheral blood. The receptors come from a man between 65 and 79 years old with acute or convalescent COVID-19.

This clone came up a few times. This chain joins TRBV7-2 and TRBJ2-2; D call uncertain. This CDR3 has 13 amino acids. Deletions cut 7 bases from V and 7 bases from J, with 13 bases between. From germline, CDR1 is SGHTA and CDR2 FQGNSA. CDR3 nucleotides: TGTGCCAGCACCTTGCGGATGGGCGGGGAGCTGTTTTTT. Protein product: CASTLRMGGELFF.

J is TRBJ1-5 and V is TRBV19; maybe TRBD1 (5 bases). This CDR3 contains 14 residues. The germline CDR1 and CDR2 sequences are LNHDA and SQIVND (reference sequence). The V and J ends lost 3 bases and 7 bases respectively, with 13 bases between them. The CDR3: CASSMWGEAQPQHF. The CDR3 DNA sequence: TGTGCCAGTAGTATGTGGGGGGAGGCGCAGCCCCAGCATTTT.